The clone carrying this T cell receptor beta chain appeared a single time. Method: immunoSEQ multiplex PCR; TCRdb's copy keeps in-frame clones and lacks some. The table lists 200,000 to 250,000 clones, 80% to 90% of them singletons. The germline gives CDR1 WNHNN, CDR2 SYGVQD (reference sequence). This CDR3 has 13 residues. V lost 2 bases and J 9 bases, leaving 13 bases between the germline ends. This record comes from a study of blood T cell repertoires in COVID-19. The V gene is TRBV10-1, the J gene TRBJ1-2; tentatively, D is TRBD1 (5 bases). This TCR derives from a woman at least 80 years old with active or convalescent COVID-19. Sequencing used peripheral blood. In DNA form, the CDR3 reads TGCGCCAGCAGTGAGGGGCAGGGTATATGCTACACCTTC. Residues: CASSEGQGICYTF.